Sequencing of this T cell receptor (beta chain) was carried out in a study of blood T cells in healthy people across ages. V was pared by 2 bases and J by 3 bases, with 24 bases of the junction left unmatched. This CDR3 contains 22 residues. Per the germline V gene, CDR1 is MNHEY and CDR2 is SVGAGI. Using a J-beta primer mix together with a sample-barcoded 5' primer, a second PCR was run for roughly 6 to 12 cycles. TCRdb reprocessed the 5' RACE reads via MiXCR and lists one record per CDR3 protein. In the table there are about 640,000 distinct CDR3 sequences, approximately 59% of which are singletons.

Source material: blood. The TCR was taken from a man in his sixties in good health. The V gene is TRBV6-5, the J gene TRBJ2-4; 8 bases are shared with TRBD1. CDR3 DNA: TGTGCCAGCAGTTACCCGGGGGACAGGAGCTGGCAGTATGTTGTCAACAAAAACATTCAGTACTTC. Translation: CASSYPGDRSWQYVVNKNIQYF.